The entry below describes one T cell receptor (beta chain). These data are taken from a study of blood T cell repertoires in COVID-19. Per the original methods: Estimation of nucleated cell counts was performed using reference gene primer amplification. Profiled with immunoSEQ multiplex PCR; TCRdb holds only in-frame clones, not every one. That table is the source of V, J and clone size, and D and trimming were worked out from the DNA. This sample yields 350,000 or so clones, of which 88% are seen a single time; over 1% belongs to the top ten. The CDR3 sequence is 17 residues long. Germline values: CDR1 SGHRS, CDR2 YFSETQ. Unmatched junction bases numbered 2, after V lost 0 bases and J lost 1 base.

This TCR came from a woman between 25 and 40 years old who had been exposed to COVID-19. The source material was PBMCs or T cells enriched from blood (not recorded which). V usage is TRBV5-1 and J usage is TRBJ2-2; 11 nucleotides align to TRBD2. CDR3 bases: TGCGCCAGCAGCTTGGCAGGGACTAGCGGGAACACCGGGGAGCTGTTTTTT. Protein product: CASSLAGTSGNTGELFF.